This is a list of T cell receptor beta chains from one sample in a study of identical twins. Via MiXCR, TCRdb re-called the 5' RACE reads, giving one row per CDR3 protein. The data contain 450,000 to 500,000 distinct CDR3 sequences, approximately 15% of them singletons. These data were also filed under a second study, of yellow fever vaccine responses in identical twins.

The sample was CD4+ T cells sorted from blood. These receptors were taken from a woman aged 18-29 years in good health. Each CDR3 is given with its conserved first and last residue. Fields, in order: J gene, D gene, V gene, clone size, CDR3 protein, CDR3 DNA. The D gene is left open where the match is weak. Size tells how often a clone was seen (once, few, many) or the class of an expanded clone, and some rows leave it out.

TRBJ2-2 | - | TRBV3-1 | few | CASSSGTFGELFF | TGTGCCAGCAGCTCCGGGACTTTCGGGGAGCTGTTTTTT
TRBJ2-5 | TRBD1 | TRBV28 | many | CASRSTGGMETQYF | TGTGCCAGCAGATCCACAGGGGGGATGGAGACCCAGTACTTC
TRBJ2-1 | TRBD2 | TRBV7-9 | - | CASSPRSGSDNEQFF | TGTGCCAGCAGCCCCCGTAGCGGGAGCGACAATGAGCAGTTCTTC
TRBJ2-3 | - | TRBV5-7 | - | CAAHGSRRTDTQYF | TGTGCCGCACACGGGTCCAGGCGCACAGATACGCAGTATTTT
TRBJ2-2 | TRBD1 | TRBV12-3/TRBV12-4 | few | CASSPDRGIPGELFF | TGTGCCAGCAGCCCAGACAGGGGTATACCCGGGGAGCTGTTTTTT
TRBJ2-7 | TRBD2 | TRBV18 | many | CASFRDYPSYEQYF | TGTGCCAGCTTCCGGGACTACCCGTCCTACGAGCAGTACTTC
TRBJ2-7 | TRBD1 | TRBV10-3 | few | CAISSGGNEQYF | TGTGCCATCAGTTCAGGGGGCAACGAGCAGTACTTC
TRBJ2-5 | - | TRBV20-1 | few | CSALSGTSTGETQYF | TGCAGTGCTCTATCGGGGACCAGTACGGGAGAGACCCAGTACTTC
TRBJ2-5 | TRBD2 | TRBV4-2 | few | CASSQAGTSGRGYQETQYF | TGTGCCAGCAGCCAAGCGGGGACTAGCGGGAGGGGGTACCAAGAGACCCAGTACTTC
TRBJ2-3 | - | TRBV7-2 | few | CASSLAGAAMNTQYF | TGTGCCAGCAGCTTAGCGGGGGCCGCCATGAATACGCAGTATTTT
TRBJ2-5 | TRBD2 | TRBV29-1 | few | CSVVGIAGNQETQYF | TGCAGCGTTGTGGGGATAGCGGGGAATCAAGAGACCCAGTACTTC
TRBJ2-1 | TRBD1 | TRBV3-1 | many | CASSQVIPGQGAESGYNEQFF | TGTGCCAGCAGCCAAGTGATCCCGGGACAGGGGGCAGAATCGGGTTACAATGAGCAGTTCTTC
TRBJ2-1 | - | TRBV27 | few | CASSLYPLTVGGSRDNEQFF | TGTGCCAGCAGTTTATATCCCTTGACTGTTGGGGGGAGTAGGGACAATGAGCAGTTCTTC
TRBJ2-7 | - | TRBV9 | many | CASSARRTDTGEQYF | TGTGCCAGCAGCGCCCGACGGACAGACACAGGAGAGCAGTACTTC
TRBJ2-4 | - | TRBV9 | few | CASSGGGTGIKNIQYF | TGTGCCAGCAGCGGGGGTGGCACAGGGATCAAAAACATTCAGTACTTC
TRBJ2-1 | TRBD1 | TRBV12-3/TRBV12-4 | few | CASLRDRQGNEQFF | TGTGCCAGCCTCCGGGACAGGCAAGGGAATGAGCAGTTCTTC
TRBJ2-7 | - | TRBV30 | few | CAWSVKDGSEQYF | TGTGCCTGGAGTGTAAAGGACGGATCCGAGCAGTACTTC
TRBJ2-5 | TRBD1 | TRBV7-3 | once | CASSPLGGWETQYF | TGTGCCAGCAGCCCCTTAGGGGGCTGGGAGACCCAGTACTTC
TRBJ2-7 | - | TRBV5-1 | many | CASSLGGASYEQYF | TGTGCCAGCAGCTTAGGGGGGGCCTCTTACGAGCAGTACTTC
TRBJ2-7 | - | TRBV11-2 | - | CASSLNVGGYEQYF | TGTGCCAGCAGCTTAAACGTAGGGGGCTACGAGCAGTACTTC
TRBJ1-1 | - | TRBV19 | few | CASSILGSDTEAFF | TGTGCCAGTAGTATATTGGGGTCTGACACTGAAGCTTTCTTT
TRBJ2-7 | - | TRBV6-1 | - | CASTPRGAAYEQYF | TGTGCCAGCACCCCGCGGGGAGCGGCCTACGAGCAGTACTTC
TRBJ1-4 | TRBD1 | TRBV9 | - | CASSAGDRGLVNEKLFF | TGTGCCAGCAGCGCCGGGGACAGGGGGCTGGTTAATGAAAAACTGTTTTTT
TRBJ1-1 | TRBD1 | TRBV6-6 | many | CASTSGGQAFF | TGTGCCAGCACGTCAGGGGGACAGGCTTTCTTT
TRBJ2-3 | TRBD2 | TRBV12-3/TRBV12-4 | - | CASSFERGGDDTQYF | TGTGCCAGCAGTTTCGAGCGGGGGGGAGATGATACGCAGTATTTT
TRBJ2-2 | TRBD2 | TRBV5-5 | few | CASRRLAGVSNTGELFF | TGTGCCAGCAGGCGACTAGCGGGAGTATCGAACACCGGGGAGCTGTTTTTT
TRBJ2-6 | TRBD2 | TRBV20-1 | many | CSARNQGLAGAGANVLTF | TGCAGTGCTAGAAACCAGGGACTAGCGGGGGCTGGGGCCAACGTCCTGACTTTC
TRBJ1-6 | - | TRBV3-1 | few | CASSQVRLGRNSPLHF | TGTGCCAGCAGCCAAGTCAGGCTAGGACGTAATTCACCCCTCCACTTT
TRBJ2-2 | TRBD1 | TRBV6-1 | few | CASSKGGTSLNTGELFF | TGTGCCAGCAGCAAAGGGGGCACGAGCCTCAACACCGGGGAGCTGTTTTTT
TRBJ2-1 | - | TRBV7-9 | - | CASSLGGLYNEQFF | TGTGCCAGCAGCTTAGGGGGGTTATACAATGAGCAGTTCTTC
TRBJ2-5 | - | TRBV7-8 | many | CASSLLLVRETQYF | TGTGCCAGCAGCTTACTTCTGGTACGGGAGACCCAGTACTTC
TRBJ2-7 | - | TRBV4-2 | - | CASSQDLRGPYEQYF | TGTGCCAGCAGCCAAGATCTGCGGGGACCCTACGAGCAGTACTTC
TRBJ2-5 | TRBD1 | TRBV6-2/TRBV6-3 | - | CASSYSNSGQGRLGNQETQYF | TGTGCCAGCAGTTACTCCAATTCTGGACAGGGGAGGCTAGGGAACCAAGAGACCCAGTACTTC
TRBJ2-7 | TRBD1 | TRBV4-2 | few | CASSHAKGQGSSYEQYF | TGTGCCAGCAGCCACGCCAAGGGACAGGGAAGCTCCTACGAGCAGTACTTC
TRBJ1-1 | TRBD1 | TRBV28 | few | CASRRGGTANTEAFF | TGTGCCAGCAGGCGCGGCGGGACAGCGAACACTGAAGCTTTCTTT
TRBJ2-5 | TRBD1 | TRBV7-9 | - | CASSRGLVTQYF | TGTGCCAGCAGCAGGGGGCTCGTGACCCAGTACTTC
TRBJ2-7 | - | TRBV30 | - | CAWSGHEVKSSYEQYF | TGTGCCTGGAGCGGGCATGAGGTTAAGAGCTCCTACGAGCAGTACTTC
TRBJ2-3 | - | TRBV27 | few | CASSFFLADTQYF | TGTGCCAGCAGTTTTTTTCTAGCAGATACGCAGTATTTT
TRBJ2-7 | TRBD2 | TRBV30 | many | CAWGTSGSPYEQYF | TGTGCCTGGGGAACTAGCGGGAGTCCCTACGAGCAGTACTTC
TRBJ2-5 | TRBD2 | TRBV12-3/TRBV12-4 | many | CASSPPSGRWETQYF | TGTGCCAGCAGTCCTCCGAGCGGGAGATGGGAGACCCAGTACTTC
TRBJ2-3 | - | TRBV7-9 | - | CASSLKRDGTDTQYF | TGTGCCAGCAGTCTCAAAAGGGACGGCACAGATACGCAGTATTTT
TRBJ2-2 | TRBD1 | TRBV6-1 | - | CASSGRGQGNTGELFF | TGTGCCAGCAGTGGGAGGGGACAGGGGAACACCGGGGAGCTGTTTTTT
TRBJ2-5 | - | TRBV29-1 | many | CSVEDAGTPTGTQYF | TGCAGCGTTGAAGACGCCGGGACTCCTACGGGGACCCAGTACTTC
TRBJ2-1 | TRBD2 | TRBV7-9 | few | CASSLAGEFREQFF | TGTGCCAGCAGCTTGGCGGGAGAATTTCGGGAGCAGTTCTTC
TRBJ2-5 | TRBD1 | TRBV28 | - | CASSSSQGARETQYF | TGTGCCAGCAGCTCCTCACAGGGGGCGCGGGAGACCCAGTACTTC
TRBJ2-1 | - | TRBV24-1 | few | CATSDLRVEFF | TGTGCCACCAGTGATTTGCGGGTCGAGTTCTTC
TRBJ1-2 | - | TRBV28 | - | CASSLINYGYTF | TGTGCCAGCAGTTTGATAAACTATGGCTACACCTTC
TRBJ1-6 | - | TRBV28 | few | CASSQDRANNSPLHF | TGTGCCAGCAGTCAAGACCGGGCCAATAATTCACCCCTCCACTTT
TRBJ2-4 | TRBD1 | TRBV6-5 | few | CASSYLRQGKNIQYF | TGTGCCAGCAGTTACTTGAGACAGGGTAAAAACATTCAGTACTTC
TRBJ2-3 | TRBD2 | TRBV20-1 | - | CSAKSFSGRGADTQYF | TGCAGTGCTAAGTCCTTTAGCGGGAGAGGCGCAGATACGCAGTATTTT
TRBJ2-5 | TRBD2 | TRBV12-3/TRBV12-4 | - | CASCLVVLAGVGETQYF | TGTGCCAGCTGTTTAGTTGTTCTAGCGGGAGTGGGGGAGACCCAGTACTTC